These T cell receptor beta chains were read from a single sample in a study of T-cell memory formation after mild COVID-19. TCRdb redid the calling of the 5' RACE reads with MiXCR, one entry per CDR3 protein. Found here are about 29,000 distinct CDR3 sequences, around 16% of them singletons; the top ten hold approximately 1.5%. The sample comprised PBMCs or a T cell subset sorted from them (not recorded which). Receptors were obtained from an adult who had mild COVID-19 (a few samples of this study predate the infection). Cell type and time point are not known. Each CDR3 is given with its conserved first and last residue. Each record gives: J gene, clone size, D gene, V gene, CDR3 DNA, CDR3 protein. D genes are given only for firm matches. Clone size is not always given. Where it is, it says once, few, many or a class for expanded clones.

j_call: TRBJ2-1; clone_size: many; d_call: TRBD1; v_call: TRBV20-1; cdr3_nt: TGCAGTGCTTCAGGGGGGACAGGGAGGAATGAGCAGTTCTTC; cdr3_aa: CSASGGTGRNEQFF
j_call: TRBJ1-4; clone_size: many; d_call: NA; v_call: TRBV20-1; cdr3_nt: TGCAGTGCTAGCTGGGGAACCCCCTCTAATGAAAAACTGTTTTTT; cdr3_aa: CSASWGTPSNEKLFF
j_call: TRBJ2-7; clone_size: few; d_call: TRBD2; v_call: TRBV11-2; cdr3_nt: TGTGCCAGCAGCTTAGAAAGGACTAGCGGTACCTACGAGCAGTACTTC; cdr3_aa: CASSLERTSGTYEQYF
j_call: TRBJ1-1; clone_size: medium-sized; d_call: NA; v_call: TRBV12-3/TRBV12-4; cdr3_nt: TGTGCCAGCAGCCCAAACACTGAAGCTTTCTTT; cdr3_aa: CASSPNTEAFF
j_call: TRBJ2-7; clone_size: many; d_call: NA; v_call: TRBV29-1; cdr3_nt: TGCAGCGTGGCCTCTTCCTACGAGCAGTACTTC; cdr3_aa: CSVASSYEQYF
j_call: TRBJ1-5; clone_size: NA; d_call: NA; v_call: TRBV10-3; cdr3_nt: TGTGCCATCGGGGACATGGGTCAGCCCCAGCATTTT; cdr3_aa: CAIGDMGQPQHF
j_call: TRBJ2-5; clone_size: medium-sized; d_call: NA; v_call: TRBV20-1; cdr3_nt: TGCAGTGCTAGTTACGGGTCAGCCCAAGAGACCCAGTACTTC; cdr3_aa: CSASYGSAQETQYF
j_call: TRBJ1-1; clone_size: many; d_call: NA; v_call: TRBV5-1; cdr3_nt: TGCGCCAGCAGCTTGATGGGGGAGAACACTGAAGCTTTCTTT; cdr3_aa: CASSLMGENTEAFF
j_call: TRBJ2-5; clone_size: many; d_call: TRBD1; v_call: TRBV24-1; cdr3_nt: TGTGCCACCGCAAAACAGGGGGGATCCCAAGAGACCCAGTACTTC; cdr3_aa: CATAKQGGSQETQYF
j_call: TRBJ1-4; clone_size: NA; d_call: NA; v_call: TRBV4-1; cdr3_nt: TGCGCCAGCAGCCAGGCAAACCCTGGAACTAATGAAAAACTGTTTTTT; cdr3_aa: CASSQANPGTNEKLFF
j_call: TRBJ2-3; clone_size: many; d_call: TRBD2; v_call: TRBV20-1; cdr3_nt: TGCAGTGCTAACGGGGGAGCGGGAACCACAGATACGCAGTATTTT; cdr3_aa: CSANGGAGTTDTQYF
j_call: TRBJ2-5; clone_size: few; d_call: TRBD2; v_call: TRBV7-8; cdr3_nt: TGTGCCAGCAGCCCGACACGACTAGCGGGAGTGGGGGAGACCCAGTACTTC; cdr3_aa: CASSPTRLAGVGETQYF
j_call: TRBJ2-2; clone_size: many; d_call: TRBD2; v_call: TRBV7-9; cdr3_nt: TGTGCCAGCAGCTTAAGACGTAAAGAGGGACTAGCGCGGAACACCGGGGAGCTGTTTTTT; cdr3_aa: CASSLRRKEGLARNTGELFF
j_call: TRBJ2-2; clone_size: NA; d_call: NA; v_call: TRBV6-2/TRBV6-3; cdr3_nt: TGTGCCAGCAGAAGACAGGCCGGGGAGCTGTTTTTT; cdr3_aa: CASRRQAGELFF
j_call: TRBJ2-7; clone_size: many; d_call: NA; v_call: TRBV5-1; cdr3_nt: TGCGCCAGCAGCTTGGAGAACAACTACGAGCAGTACTTC; cdr3_aa: CASSLENNYEQYF
j_call: TRBJ2-1; clone_size: NA; d_call: NA; v_call: TRBV13; cdr3_nt: TGTGCCAGCAGCGCATTGGGAAATGAGCAGTTCTTC; cdr3_aa: CASSALGNEQFF
j_call: TRBJ1-5; clone_size: many; d_call: TRBD1; v_call: TRBV12-3/TRBV12-4; cdr3_nt: TGTGCCAGCAGGATAGGGACAGACAATCAGCCCCAGCATTTT; cdr3_aa: CASRIGTDNQPQHF
j_call: TRBJ2-1; clone_size: many; d_call: TRBD2; v_call: TRBV6-1; cdr3_nt: TGTGCCAGCAAAGCGGGAGGACCGACAAAGAGCTCCTACAATGAGCAGTTCTTC; cdr3_aa: CASKAGGPTKSSYNEQFF
j_call: TRBJ2-7; clone_size: many; d_call: NA; v_call: TRBV18; cdr3_nt: TGTGCCAGCTCACCTGGACAGCCTACCTACGAGCAGTACTTC; cdr3_aa: CASSPGQPTYEQYF
j_call: TRBJ1-1; clone_size: NA; d_call: NA; v_call: TRBV12-3/TRBV12-4; cdr3_nt: TGTGCCAGCAGTTTTAGTCCCGGTACAGGGACTGAAGCTTTCTTT; cdr3_aa: CASSFSPGTGTEAFF
j_call: TRBJ2-1; clone_size: few; d_call: TRBD2; v_call: TRBV7-3; cdr3_nt: TGTGCCAGCACCACCCGGGCGACTAGCGGGAGGGTTGAGCAGTTCTTC; cdr3_aa: CASTTRATSGRVEQFF
j_call: TRBJ1-1; clone_size: NA; d_call: NA; v_call: TRBV7-3; cdr3_nt: TGTGCCAGCAGCTTCAATGGAGTAAATGAAGCTTTCTTT; cdr3_aa: CASSFNGVNEAFF
j_call: TRBJ1-2; clone_size: many; d_call: NA; v_call: TRBV7-9; cdr3_nt: TGTGCCAGCAGCTTAAGACAGGATACCTATGGCTACACCTTC; cdr3_aa: CASSLRQDTYGYTF
j_call: TRBJ1-5; clone_size: NA; d_call: NA; v_call: TRBV15; cdr3_nt: TGTGCCACCAGCAGAGATAGTAGCAATCAGCCCCAGCATTTT; cdr3_aa: CATSRDSSNQPQHF
j_call: TRBJ2-5; clone_size: many; d_call: TRBD2; v_call: TRBV3-1; cdr3_nt: TGTGCCAGCACCGCGGGACTAGTGGGCGAGACCCAGTACTTC; cdr3_aa: CASTAGLVGETQYF
j_call: TRBJ2-3; clone_size: many; d_call: NA; v_call: TRBV7-8; cdr3_nt: TGTGCCAGCAGCCCCGGGGGCGCGGTACCCACAGATACGCAGTATTTT; cdr3_aa: CASSPGGAVPTDTQYF
j_call: TRBJ1-5; clone_size: medium-sized; d_call: NA; v_call: TRBV20-1; cdr3_nt: TGCAGTGCTAGTCCCTATAGCAATCAGCCCCAGCATTTT; cdr3_aa: CSASPYSNQPQHF
j_call: TRBJ1-5; clone_size: NA; d_call: NA; v_call: TRBV3-1; cdr3_nt: TGTGCCAGCAGCCGGGACGGCGGTGGTGCGCCCCAGCATTTT; cdr3_aa: CASSRDGGGAPQHF
j_call: TRBJ2-5; clone_size: medium-sized; d_call: NA; v_call: TRBV12-3/TRBV12-4; cdr3_nt: TGTGCCAGCCGAAGGGGACATGGAGAGACCCAGTACTTC; cdr3_aa: CASRRGHGETQYF
j_call: TRBJ1-1; clone_size: NA; d_call: NA; v_call: TRBV4-2; cdr3_nt: TGTGCCAGCAGCCAAGAGGGAGGGGAAGCTTTCTTT; cdr3_aa: CASSQEGGEAFF
j_call: TRBJ2-1; clone_size: many; d_call: TRBD2; v_call: TRBV19; cdr3_nt: TGTGCCAGTAGTAGGCCTTTAGCGGGGGGAGAGAATGAGCAGTTCTTC; cdr3_aa: CASSRPLAGGENEQFF
j_call: TRBJ2-5; clone_size: NA; d_call: NA; v_call: TRBV19; cdr3_nt: TGTGCCAGTAGTATAGCCGCCAGGGCGGAAGAGACCCAGTACTTC; cdr3_aa: CASSIAARAEETQYF
j_call: TRBJ2-2; clone_size: many; d_call: TRBD1; v_call: TRBV6-5; cdr3_nt: TGTGCCACTAAAGCCAGGGGGCCCGGCACCGGGGAGCTGTTTTTT; cdr3_aa: CATKARGPGTGELFF
j_call: TRBJ2-1; clone_size: many; d_call: NA; v_call: TRBV24-1; cdr3_nt: TGTGCCACCAGTGATCAAATCGGGAGCTCCTACAATGAGCAGTTCTTC; cdr3_aa: CATSDQIGSSYNEQFF
j_call: TRBJ1-1; clone_size: many; d_call: NA; v_call: TRBV12-3/TRBV12-4; cdr3_nt: TGTGCCAGCAGTCCGCCCGGGGCAACTGAAGCTTTCTTT; cdr3_aa: CASSPPGATEAFF
j_call: TRBJ2-7; clone_size: NA; d_call: NA; v_call: TRBV7-6; cdr3_nt: TGTGCCAGCAGCGTGGGTGCCGAGCAGTACTTC; cdr3_aa: CASSVGAEQYF
j_call: TRBJ2-5; clone_size: many; d_call: TRBD2; v_call: TRBV12-3/TRBV12-4; cdr3_nt: TGTGCCAGCAGTTCGGGGAGCGGGGGGGGTTATGAGACCCAGTACTTC; cdr3_aa: CASSSGSGGGYETQYF
j_call: TRBJ2-5; clone_size: many; d_call: TRBD2; v_call: TRBV20-1; cdr3_nt: TGCAGTGGGGAGGGAGAGACCCAGTACTTC; cdr3_aa: CSGEGETQYF
j_call: TRBJ1-4; clone_size: NA; d_call: TRBD1; v_call: TRBV7-9; cdr3_nt: TGTGCCAGCAGCGCGACAGGGGCGGATGAAAAACTGTTTTTT; cdr3_aa: CASSATGADEKLFF
j_call: TRBJ2-1; clone_size: many; d_call: NA; v_call: TRBV29-1; cdr3_nt: TGCAGCGTTGAGTTGGTACAGAGGCAGAATGAGCAGTTCTTC; cdr3_aa: CSVELVQRQNEQFF
j_call: TRBJ2-3; clone_size: many; d_call: NA; v_call: TRBV5-1; cdr3_nt: TGCGCCAGCAGCGACCCGTCCGGGCCAGATACGCAGTATTTT; cdr3_aa: CASSDPSGPDTQYF
j_call: TRBJ1-1; clone_size: few; d_call: TRBD1; v_call: TRBV3-1; cdr3_nt: TGTGCCAGCTCGGGACAGTGGGCTTTCTTT; cdr3_aa: CASSGQWAFF
j_call: TRBJ2-3; clone_size: many; d_call: TRBD2; v_call: TRBV20-1; cdr3_nt: TGCAGTGCTCAGGGCTGGGGACTAGCGGGGGGTCGGGATACGCAGTATTTT; cdr3_aa: CSAQGWGLAGGRDTQYF
j_call: TRBJ2-7; clone_size: medium-sized; d_call: TRBD1; v_call: TRBV12-3/TRBV12-4; cdr3_nt: TGTGCCAGCAGTTTGGGACAGGGCTACGAGCAGTACTTC; cdr3_aa: CASSLGQGYEQYF